The clone carrying this TCR beta chain has only a few counts. Its specificity is not known. The sample comes from a study of OX40 agonist ivuxolimab in advanced cancers. As for the study in general: Among those enrolled, mean age was around 55 years (range 23 to 79) and approximately 80% were male. Study-level findings and limits: Doses of 0.1 to 3.0 mg/kg were accompanied by clonal expansion of CD4+ and CD8+ blood T cells by week 6. Partial responders treated at 0.1-3.0 mg/kg exhibited clonal expansion among the lowest measured.

This CDR3 has 21 amino acids. Germline V CDR1 and CDR2: MDHEN, SYDVKM. Trimming cost V 1 base and J 2 bases; bases outside gene matches: 21. Here immunoSEQ multiplex PCR was the method, and the copy in TCRdb shows in-frame clones only, minus some. This table has around 67,000 clones, roughly 87% appearing once. Autoimmune disease history or systemic immunosuppression meant exclusion. This TCR came from an adult with an advanced solid tumor such as melanoma, head and neck, liver or kidney cancer. The chain recombines TRBV28 with TRBJ2-7, with TRBD1 identical over 9 bases. Sequencing used CD4+ or CD8+ T cells sorted from blood, obtained in a trial of the OX40 agonist ivuxolimab. The DNA for the CDR3 is TGTGCCAGCAGTTTATTACTTGTAGGTGATGGACAGGGGCGATTGACCTACGAGCAGTACTTC. Its protein product is CASSLLLVGDGQGRLTYEQYF. The entire variable domain, with the rest obtained from reference TRBV28 and TRBJ2-7, is as follows: DVKVTQSSRYLVKRTGEKVFLECVQDMDHENMFWYRQDPGLGLRLIYFSYDVKMKEKGDIPEGYSVSREKKERFSLILESASTNQTSMYLCASSLLLVGDGQGRLTYEQYFGPGTRLTVT.